A selection of T cell receptor beta chains follows, all from one sample in a study of blood T cell repertoires in COVID-19. Profiled with immunoSEQ multiplex PCR; TCRdb holds only in-frame clones, not every one. The sample includes about 210,000 clones, more than 75% of them seen just once. The source material was PBMCs or T cells enriched from blood (not recorded which). The source is a man aged 30 to 39 with acute COVID-19. Both conserved end residues are part of each CDR3. A D gene is named only where the DNA matches it firmly. Clone size, where shown, is once, few, many, or a class for clones that have expanded.

d_gene	v_gene	abundance	j_gene	CDR3nt	CDR3aa
.	TRBV9	.	TRBJ1-4	TGTGCCAGCAGCGTAGGAGGAGGAGTTGGTGAAAAACTGTTTTTT	CASSVGGGVGEKLFF
.	TRBV5-1	.	TRBJ2-7	TGCGCCAGCAGCTTGGGCGACAGTTACTACGAGCAGTACTTC	CASSLGDSYYEQYF
TRBD1	TRBV7-3	few	TRBJ1-1	TGTGCCAGCAGCTCCCTGGCAGGGGGAACTGAAGCTTTCTTT	CASSSLAGGTEAFF
.	TRBV12-3/TRBV12-4	.	TRBJ1-2	TGTGCCAGCAGGGTGGGGGGTTTAAATGGCTACACCTTC	CASRVGGLNGYTF
TRBD2	TRBV5-5	.	TRBJ2-3	TGTGCCAGCAGCCCGGGACTAGCGGGGGTCACAGATACGCAGTATTTT	CASSPGLAGVTDTQYF
.	TRBV2	.	TRBJ2-5	TGTGCCAGCAGTGAATTGGGGGGAAGGAGAGAGACCCAGTACTTC	CASSELGGRRETQYF
.	TRBV10-2	.	TRBJ1-6	TGCGCCAGCGGACAGAGCTCCTATAATTCACCCCTCCACTTT	CASGQSSYNSPLHF
TRBD1	TRBV24-1	.	TRBJ1-2	TGTGCCACCAGATCTGGACAGGGGGCCGGGGGCTACACCTTC	CATRSGQGAGGYTF
TRBD2	TRBV19	.	TRBJ2-1	TGTGCCAGTAGTATCGGGGGGAACTCCTACAATGAGCAGTTCTTC	CASSIGGNSYNEQFF
TRBD1	TRBV7-6	.	TRBJ2-1	TGTGCCAGCAGCTTAGGGACAGGGGCGGGTGAGCAGTTCTTC	CASSLGTGAGEQFF
TRBD1	TRBV9	.	TRBJ2-6	TGTGCCAGCAGCGTTCCGGGACAGGGGTCCCTCTCTGGGGCCAACGTCCTGACTTTC	CASSVPGQGSLSGANVLTF
TRBD1	TRBV9	.	TRBJ1-2	TGTGCCAGCAGCGGTCAGGGACAGTGGAACTATGGCTACACCTTC	CASSGQGQWNYGYTF
.	TRBV28	.	TRBJ1-1	TGTGCCAGTACCGATCCTAGCGGGACGGGAAACACTGAAGCTTTCTTT	CASTDPSGTGNTEAFF
TRBD1	TRBV3-1/TRBV3-2	few	TRBJ1-3	TGTGCCAGCAGCCAAGATGCCCAGGGGGCTGGAAACACCATATATTTT	CASSQDAQGAGNTIYF
.	TRBV2	.	TRBJ2-5	TGTGCCAGCACAGTCCGACAAGAGACCCAGTACTTC	CASTVRQETQYF
TRBD1	TRBV3-1/TRBV3-2	once	TRBJ1-2	TGTGCCAGCAGCCAAGATTTTGTACAGGGGGATGGCTACACCTTC	CASSQDFVQGDGYTF
TRBD1	TRBV28	.	TRBJ2-7	TGTGCCAGCAGTTTATCCCAGGGGGTCCCCTACGAGCAGTACTTC	CASSLSQGVPYEQYF
.	TRBV3-1/TRBV3-2	.	TRBJ1-1	TGTGCCAGCAGCCATTTAGAGATGAACACTGAAGCTTTCTTT	CASSHLEMNTEAFF
.	TRBV5-1	.	TRBJ2-3	TGCGCCAGCAGCCAGCTCGGGGGAATGGTGGCAGATACGCAGTATTTT	CASSQLGGMVADTQYF
.	TRBV19	.	TRBJ1-5	TGTGCCAGTAGTATAGTGGGGGGTGGACATCAGCCCCAGCATTTT	CASSIVGGGHQPQHF
TRBD2	TRBV6-1	.	TRBJ2-3	TGTGCCAGCAGTGAAGAGGGTAGCGGGGGCCGCACAGATACGCAGTATTTT	CASSEEGSGGRTDTQYF
.	TRBV27	few	TRBJ1-3	TGTGCCAGCAGACCTAACAGGGCGCTGGTTGGAAACACCATATATTTT	CASRPNRALVGNTIYF